The 2 T cell receptor beta chains below all came from one sample that was sequenced in a study of blood T cell repertoires in COVID-19. Measured with immunoSEQ multiplex PCR; TCRdb has only the in-frame clones, and not every one. The sample has about 190,000 clones; roughly 82% are singletons. Source material: peripheral blood. The origin of the receptors is a woman in her sixties with COVID-19, enrolled during active disease.

The gene calls are TRBV6-2 or TRBV6-3 and TRBJ1-5; D is perhaps TRBD1 (5 bases). This CDR3 contains 15 residues. Germline V CDR1 and CDR2: MNHEY, SVGEGT. V was trimmed by 0 bases and J by 8 bases, leaving 14 bases between them. For the CDR3, the DNA is TGTGCCAGCAGTTACTCGACAGATCCCGATGAGCCCCAGCATTTT. Translation gives CASSYSTDPDEPQHF.

Here the CDR3 reads CASSYGRSTGSPYEQYF. The CDR3 DNA reads as TGTGCCAGCAGTTACGGTCGTTCGACAGGGTCTCCCTACGAGCAGTACTTC. The gene calls are TRBV6-2 or TRBV6-3 and TRBJ2-7, with 7 nucleotides matching TRBD1. This CDR3 spans 17 amino acids. Per the germline V gene, CDR1 is MNHEY and CDR2 is SVGEGT. V shed 2 bases, J shed 2 bases, and the junction held 12 bases outside the gene matches.